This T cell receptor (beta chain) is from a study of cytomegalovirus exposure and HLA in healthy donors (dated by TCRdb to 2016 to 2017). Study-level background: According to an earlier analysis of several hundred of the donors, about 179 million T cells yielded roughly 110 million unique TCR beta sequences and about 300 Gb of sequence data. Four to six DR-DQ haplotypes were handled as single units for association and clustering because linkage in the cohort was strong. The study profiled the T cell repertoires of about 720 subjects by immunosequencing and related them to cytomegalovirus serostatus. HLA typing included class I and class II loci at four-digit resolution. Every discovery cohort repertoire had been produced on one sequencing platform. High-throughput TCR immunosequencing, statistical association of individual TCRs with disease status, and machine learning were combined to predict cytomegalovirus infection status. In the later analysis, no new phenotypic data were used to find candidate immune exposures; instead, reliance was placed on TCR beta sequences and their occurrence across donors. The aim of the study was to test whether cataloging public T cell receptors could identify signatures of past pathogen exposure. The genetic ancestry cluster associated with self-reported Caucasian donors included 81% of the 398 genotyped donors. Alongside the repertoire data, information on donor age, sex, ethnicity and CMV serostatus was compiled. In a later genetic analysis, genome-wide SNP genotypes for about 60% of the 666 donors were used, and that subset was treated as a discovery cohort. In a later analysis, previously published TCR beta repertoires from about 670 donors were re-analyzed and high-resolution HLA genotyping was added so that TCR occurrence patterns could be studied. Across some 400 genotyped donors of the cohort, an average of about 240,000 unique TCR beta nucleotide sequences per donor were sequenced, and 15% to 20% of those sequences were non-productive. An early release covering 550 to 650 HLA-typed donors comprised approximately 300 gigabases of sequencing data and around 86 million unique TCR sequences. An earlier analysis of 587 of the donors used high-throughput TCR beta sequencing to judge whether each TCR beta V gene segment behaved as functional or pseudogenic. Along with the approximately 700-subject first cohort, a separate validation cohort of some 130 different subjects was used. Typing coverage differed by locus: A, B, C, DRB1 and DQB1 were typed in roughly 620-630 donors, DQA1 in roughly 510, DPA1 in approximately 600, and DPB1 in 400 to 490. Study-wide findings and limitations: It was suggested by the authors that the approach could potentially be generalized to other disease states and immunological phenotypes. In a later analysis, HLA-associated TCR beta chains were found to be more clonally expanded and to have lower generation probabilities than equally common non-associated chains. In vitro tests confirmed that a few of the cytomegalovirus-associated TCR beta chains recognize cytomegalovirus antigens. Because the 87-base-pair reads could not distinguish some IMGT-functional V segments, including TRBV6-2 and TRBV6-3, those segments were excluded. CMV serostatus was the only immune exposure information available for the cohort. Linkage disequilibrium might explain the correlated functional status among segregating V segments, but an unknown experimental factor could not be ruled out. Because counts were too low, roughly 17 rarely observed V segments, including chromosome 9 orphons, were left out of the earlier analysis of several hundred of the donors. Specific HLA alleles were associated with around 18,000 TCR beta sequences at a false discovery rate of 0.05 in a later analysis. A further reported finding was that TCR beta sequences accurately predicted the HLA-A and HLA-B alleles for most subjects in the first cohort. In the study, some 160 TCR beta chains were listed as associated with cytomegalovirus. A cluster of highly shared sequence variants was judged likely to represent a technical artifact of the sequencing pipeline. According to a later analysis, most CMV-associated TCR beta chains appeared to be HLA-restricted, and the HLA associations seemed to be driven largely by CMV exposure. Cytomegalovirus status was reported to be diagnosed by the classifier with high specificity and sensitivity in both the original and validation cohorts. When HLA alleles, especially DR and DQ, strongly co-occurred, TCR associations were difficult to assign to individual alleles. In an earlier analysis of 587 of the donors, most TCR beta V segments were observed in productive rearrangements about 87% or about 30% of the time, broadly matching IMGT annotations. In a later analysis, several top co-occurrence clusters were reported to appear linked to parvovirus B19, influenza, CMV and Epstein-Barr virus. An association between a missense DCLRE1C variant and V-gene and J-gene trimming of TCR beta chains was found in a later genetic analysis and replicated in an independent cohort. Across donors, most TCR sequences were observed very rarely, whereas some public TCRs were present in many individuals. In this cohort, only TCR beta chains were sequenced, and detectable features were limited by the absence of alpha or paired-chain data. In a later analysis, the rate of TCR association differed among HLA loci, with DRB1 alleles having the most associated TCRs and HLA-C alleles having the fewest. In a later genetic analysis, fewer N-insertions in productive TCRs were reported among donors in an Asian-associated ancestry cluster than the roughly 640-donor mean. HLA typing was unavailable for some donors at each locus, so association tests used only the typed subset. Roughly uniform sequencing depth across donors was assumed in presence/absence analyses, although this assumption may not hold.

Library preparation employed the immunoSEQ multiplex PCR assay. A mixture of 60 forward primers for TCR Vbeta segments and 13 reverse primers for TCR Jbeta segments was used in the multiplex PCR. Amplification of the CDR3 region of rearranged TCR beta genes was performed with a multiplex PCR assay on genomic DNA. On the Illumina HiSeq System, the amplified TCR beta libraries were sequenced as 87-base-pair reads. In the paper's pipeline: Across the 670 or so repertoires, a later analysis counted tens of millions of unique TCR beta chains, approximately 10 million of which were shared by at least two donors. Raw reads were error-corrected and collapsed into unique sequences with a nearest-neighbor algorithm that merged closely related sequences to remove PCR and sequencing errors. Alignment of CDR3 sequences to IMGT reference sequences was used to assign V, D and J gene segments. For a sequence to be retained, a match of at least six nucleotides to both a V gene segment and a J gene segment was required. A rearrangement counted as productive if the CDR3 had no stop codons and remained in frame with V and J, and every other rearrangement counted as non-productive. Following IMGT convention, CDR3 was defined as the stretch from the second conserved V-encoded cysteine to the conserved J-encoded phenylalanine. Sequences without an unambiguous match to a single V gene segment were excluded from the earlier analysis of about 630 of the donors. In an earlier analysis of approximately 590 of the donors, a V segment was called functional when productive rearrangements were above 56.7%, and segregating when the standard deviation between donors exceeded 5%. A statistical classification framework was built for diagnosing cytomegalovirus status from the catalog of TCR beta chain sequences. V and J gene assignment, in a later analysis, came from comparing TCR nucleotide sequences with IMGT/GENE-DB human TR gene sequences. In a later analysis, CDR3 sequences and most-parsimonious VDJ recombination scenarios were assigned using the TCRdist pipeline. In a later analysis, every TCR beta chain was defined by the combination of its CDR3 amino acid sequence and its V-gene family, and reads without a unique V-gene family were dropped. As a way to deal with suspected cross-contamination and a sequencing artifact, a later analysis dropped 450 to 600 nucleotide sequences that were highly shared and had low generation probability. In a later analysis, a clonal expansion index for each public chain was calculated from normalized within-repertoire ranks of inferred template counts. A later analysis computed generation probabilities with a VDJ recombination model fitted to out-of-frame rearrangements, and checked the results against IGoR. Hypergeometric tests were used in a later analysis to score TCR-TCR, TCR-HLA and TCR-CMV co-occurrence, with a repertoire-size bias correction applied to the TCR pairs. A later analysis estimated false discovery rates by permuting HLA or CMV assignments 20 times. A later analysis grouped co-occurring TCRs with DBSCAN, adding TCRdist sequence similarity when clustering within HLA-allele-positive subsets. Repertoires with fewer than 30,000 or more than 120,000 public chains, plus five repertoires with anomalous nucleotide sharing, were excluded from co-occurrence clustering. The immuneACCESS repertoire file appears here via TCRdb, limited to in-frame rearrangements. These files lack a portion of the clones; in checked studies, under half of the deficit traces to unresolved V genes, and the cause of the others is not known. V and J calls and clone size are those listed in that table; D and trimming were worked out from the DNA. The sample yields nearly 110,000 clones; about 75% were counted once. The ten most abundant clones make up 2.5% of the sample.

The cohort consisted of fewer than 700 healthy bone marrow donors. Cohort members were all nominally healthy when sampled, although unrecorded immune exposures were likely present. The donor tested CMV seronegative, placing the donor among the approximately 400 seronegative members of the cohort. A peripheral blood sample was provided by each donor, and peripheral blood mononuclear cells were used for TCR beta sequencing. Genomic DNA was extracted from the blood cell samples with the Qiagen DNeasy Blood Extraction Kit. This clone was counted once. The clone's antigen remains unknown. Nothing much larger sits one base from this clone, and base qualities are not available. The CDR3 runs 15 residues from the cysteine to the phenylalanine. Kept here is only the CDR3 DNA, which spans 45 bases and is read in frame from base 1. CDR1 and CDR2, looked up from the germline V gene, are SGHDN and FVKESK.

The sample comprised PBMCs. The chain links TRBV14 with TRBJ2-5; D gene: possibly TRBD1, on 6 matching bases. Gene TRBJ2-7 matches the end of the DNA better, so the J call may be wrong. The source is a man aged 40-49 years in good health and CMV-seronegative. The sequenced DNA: TGTGCCAGCAGCCAAGAAGGCAGGGGATGGGACGAGCAGTACTTC. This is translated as CASSQEGRGWDEQYF.